This T cell receptor (beta chain) was identified in a study of blood T cell repertoires in COVID-19. Study in general: Material from acute and convalescent COVID-19 was sourced from the United States, Italy and Spain.

Germline V gene sequence: CDR1 SGHDT, CDR2 YYEEEE. V was pared by 5 bases and J by 8 bases, with 13 bases of the junction left unmatched. The CDR3 sequence is 16 residues long. Original processing notes: Researchers report that nucleated cell counts were estimated from reference gene primer amplification. Libraries were prepared by immunoSEQ multiplex PCR; TCRdb keeps only in-frame clonotypes and omits some of them. Clone size and the V and J calls come from that table; the DNA yielded D and trimming. The sample consists of roughly 38,000 clones, about 88% of them appearing once. This receptor was taken from a man between 45 and 60 years old in a cohort sampled during active COVID-19. The specimen sequenced was peripheral blood. This chain joins TRBV5-6 and TRBJ1-4, with 9 bases aligning to TRBD1. In DNA form, the CDR3 reads TGTGCCAGCAGAAAGACAGGGGGTGGAGTGGGAGAAAAACTGTTTTTT. This translates into CASRKTGGGVGEKLFF.